These T cell receptor beta chains were read from a single sample in a study of T-cell reconstitution after alpha-beta-depleted transplantation in children. TCRdb recomputed calls from the PCR reads with MiXCR, one row per CDR3 protein. In the table there are 600,000 to 800,000 distinct CDR3 sequences, around 13% of which are singletons. Sequenced here: PBMCs, sampled before TCRalphabeta/CD19-depleted stem cell transplant. Receptor source: a girl aged 2 to 9 with congenital amegakaryocytic thrombocytopenia, due to receive a stem cell transplant. CDR3s include the opening cysteine and the closing phenylalanine or tryptophan. D genes are given only for firm matches. Clone size is shown for a subset of rows, as once, few, many or a class of expanded clone.

TRBJ2-3 | 15 | TRBV27 | few | . | CASRPIDYSTDTQYF | TGTGCCAGCAGGCCAATCGACTATAGCACAGATACGCAGTATTTT
TRBJ2-1 | 14 | TRBV6-1 | many | . | CASGTGLDYNEQFF | TGTGCCAGTGGGACGGGACTGGATTACAATGAGCAGTTCTTC
TRBJ2-5 | 15 | TRBV10-3 | . | TRBD2 | CAISLAGGGQETQYF | TGTGCCATCAGCCTAGCGGGAGGCGGCCAAGAGACCCAGTACTTC
TRBJ1-6 | 15 | TRBV28 | . | . | CASSSTPTYNSPLHF | TGTGCCAGCAGTTCGACCCCGACGTATAATTCACCCCTCCACTTT
TRBJ2-7 | 14 | TRBV19 | . | . | CASSIVPGSYEQYF | TGTGCCAGTAGTATAGTTCCGGGGTCCTACGAGCAGTACTTC
TRBJ2-5 | 11 | TRBV5-5 | few | . | CASSLRGTQYF | TGTGCCAGCAGCTTGCGAGGGACCCAGTACTTC
TRBJ2-5 | 12 | TRBV20-1 | many | . | CSAGDLQETQYF | TGCAGTGCAGGGGACTTACAAGAGACCCAGTACTTC
TRBJ2-1 | 14 | TRBV5-1 | . | . | CASSLFGLDAEQFF | TGCGCCAGCAGCTTGTTCGGGTTGGATGCTGAGCAGTTCTTC
TRBJ1-2 | 10 | TRBV25-1 | . | . | CASSMDGYTF | TGTGCCAGCAGTATGGATGGCTACACCTTC
TRBJ2-3 | 13 | TRBV29-1 | many | . | CSVSLEITDTQYF | TGCAGCGTTTCACTTGAGATCACAGATACGCAGTATTTT
TRBJ2-5 | 17 | TRBV4-2 | many | . | CASSQASRRPEQETQYF | TGTGCCAGCAGCCAAGCCTCCCGCCGACCAGAGCAAGAGACCCAGTACTTC
TRBJ1-2 | 12 | TRBV20-1 | many | . | CSARQGYYGYTF | TGCAGTGCTAGACAGGGGTACTATGGCTACACCTTC
TRBJ2-7 | 14 | TRBV28 | many | TRBD1 | CASRTGQEYHEQYF | TGTGCCAGCAGGACAGGACAGGAGTACCACGAGCAGTACTTC
TRBJ2-7 | 14 | TRBV5-6 | many | TRBD1 | CASSLGTGRNEQYF | TGTGCCAGCAGCCTCGGGACAGGCCGCAACGAGCAGTACTTC